This T cell receptor beta chain is drawn from a study of cytomegalovirus exposure and HLA in healthy donors (dated by TCRdb to about 2017). At the level of the whole study: An earlier analysis of several hundred of the donors reported roughly 300 Gb of sequence data and some 100 million unique TCR beta sequences from 190 million or so T cells. An early release that covered about 640 HLA-typed donors contained approximately 300 gigabases of sequencing data and approximately 85 million unique TCR sequences. Of the roughly 400 genotyped donors, more than 75% were placed in the genetic ancestry cluster associated with self-reported Caucasian donors. The aim of the study was to test whether cataloging public T cell receptors could identify signatures of past pathogen exposure. The study used immunosequencing to profile the T cell repertoires of several hundred subjects and linked those repertoires to cytomegalovirus serostatus. A separate validation cohort of about 110 different subjects was used in addition to the roughly 700-subject first cohort. To predict cytomegalovirus infection status, the study brought together high-throughput TCR immunosequencing, statistical association of individual TCRs with disease status, and machine learning. A later analysis re-examined previously published TCR beta repertoires from over 500 donors and added high-resolution HLA genotyping to investigate patterns of TCR occurrence. Rather than drawing on any new phenotypic data, the later analysis identified candidate immune exposures from TCR beta sequences and the way those sequences occurred across donors. An earlier analysis of approximately 630 of the donors applied high-throughput TCR beta sequencing to assess whether each TCR beta V gene segment acted as functional or pseudogenic. Donor age, sex, ethnicity and CMV serostatus were compiled alongside the repertoire data. A later genetic analysis took genome-wide SNP genotypes for about 65% of the 666 donors and used that subset as a discovery cohort. Every discovery cohort repertoire had been produced on one sequencing platform. Both class I and class II loci were covered by HLA typing, at four-digit resolution. The number of donors typed differed by locus, with roughly 629-640 for A, B, C, DRB1 and DQB1, around 520 for DQA1, 606 for DPA1, and approximately 470 for DPB1. Four to six DR-DQ haplotypes were handled as single units for association and clustering, since linkage in the cohort was strong. Among about 390 genotyped donors of the cohort, an average of approximately 240,000 unique TCR beta nucleotide sequences were sequenced per donor, roughly 18% of them non-productive. Findings and caveats that apply to the study as a whole: Cytomegalovirus status was reported to be diagnosed by the classifier with high specificity and sensitivity in both the original and validation cohorts. Linkage disequilibrium might explain the correlated functional status among segregating V segments, but an unknown experimental factor could not be excluded. Because counts were too low, more than 15 rarely observed V segments, including chromosome 9 orphons, were left out of the earlier analysis of over 550 of the donors. Sequencing depth was assumed to be roughly uniform across donors in the presence/absence analyses, though that assumption may not hold. A few of the identified cytomegalovirus-associated TCR beta chains were confirmed in vitro to be specific for cytomegalovirus antigens. A later analysis found that TCR association rates varied across HLA loci, with DRB1 alleles showing the most associated TCRs and HLA-C alleles the fewest. Broadly in line with IMGT annotations, most TCR beta V segments showed up in productive rearrangements about 87% or about 30% of the time in an earlier analysis of approximately 640 of the donors. In a later analysis, most CMV-associated TCR beta chains were found to appear HLA-restricted, with HLA associations seemingly driven largely by CMV exposure. The study gave a list of more than 150 TCR beta chains associated with cytomegalovirus. A later analysis found that HLA-associated TCR beta chains were more clonally expanded and had lower generation probabilities than equally common non-associated chains. An association between a missense DCLRE1C variant and V-gene and J-gene trimming of TCR beta chains was found in a later genetic analysis and replicated in an independent cohort. The only immune exposure information available for the cohort was CMV serostatus. A group of highly shared sequence variants was considered likely to be a technical artifact of the sequencing pipeline. According to a later analysis, parvovirus B19, influenza, CMV and Epstein-Barr virus appeared linked to several top co-occurrence clusters. In a later analysis, 16,951 TCR beta sequences were associated with specific HLA alleles at a false discovery rate of 0.05. A further reported finding was that TCR beta sequences accurately predicted the HLA-A and HLA-B alleles for most subjects in the first cohort. A later genetic analysis reported fewer N-insertions in productive TCRs among donors in an Asian-associated ancestry cluster than the roughly 670-donor mean. This cohort had only TCR beta chains sequenced, and the lack of alpha or paired-chain data limited which features could be detected. Some IMGT-functional V segments, including TRBV6-2 and TRBV6-3, could not be told apart with the 87-base-pair reads, so those segments were excluded. HLA typing was unavailable for some donors at each locus, so association tests used only the typed subset. According to the authors, the approach could potentially be generalized to other disease states and immunological phenotypes. When HLA alleles, especially DR and DQ, strongly co-occurred, attributing TCR associations to individual alleles was difficult. Most TCR sequences were seen in very few donors, while some public TCRs were found in many individuals.

To prepare the library, the immunoSEQ multiplex PCR assay was applied. A mixture of 60 forward primers for TCR Vbeta segments and 13 reverse primers for TCR Jbeta segments was used in the multiplex PCR. The CDR3 region of rearranged TCR beta genes was amplified from genomic DNA by a multiplex PCR assay. The Illumina HiSeq System was used to sequence the amplified TCR beta libraries as 87-base-pair reads. On the authors' methods: A later analysis counted some 74 million unique TCR beta chains across the 690 or so repertoires, and roughly 9.9 million of these chains were shared by at least two donors. Raw reads were error-corrected and collapsed into unique sequences with a nearest-neighbor algorithm that merged closely related sequences to remove PCR and sequencing errors. V, D and J gene segments were assigned by aligning CDR3 sequences to IMGT reference sequences. For a sequence to be retained, a match of at least six nucleotides to both a V gene segment and a J gene segment was required. A rearrangement counted as productive if the CDR3 had no stop codons and remained in frame with V and J, and every other rearrangement counted as non-productive. CDR3 was defined by IMGT convention, running from the second conserved V-encoded cysteine to the conserved J-encoded phenylalanine. In an earlier analysis of more than 550 of the donors, sequences lacking an unambiguous match to a single V gene segment were excluded. An earlier analysis of fewer than 650 of the donors classified V segments as functional when productive rearrangements were above 56.7% and as segregating when the standard deviation between donors was above 5%. A statistical classification framework was built for diagnosing cytomegalovirus status from the catalog of TCR beta chain sequences. A later analysis assigned V and J genes by comparing TCR nucleotide sequences with IMGT/GENE-DB human TR gene sequences. A later analysis assigned CDR3 sequences and most-parsimonious VDJ recombination scenarios with the TCRdist pipeline. In a later analysis, each TCR beta chain was defined by its CDR3 amino acid sequence together with its V-gene family, and reads lacking a unique V-gene family were excluded. As a way to deal with suspected cross-contamination and a sequencing artifact, a later analysis dropped 500 to 700 nucleotide sequences that were highly shared and had low generation probability. For each public chain, a later analysis derived a clonal expansion index from normalized ranks of inferred template counts within each repertoire. A later analysis computed generation probabilities with a VDJ recombination model fitted to out-of-frame rearrangements, and checked the results against IGoR. In a later analysis, TCR-TCR, TCR-HLA and TCR-CMV co-occurrence was scored with hypergeometric tests, and a repertoire-size bias correction was applied to TCR pairs. To estimate false discovery rates, a later analysis permuted the HLA or CMV assignments 20 times. In a later analysis, co-occurring TCRs were grouped using DBSCAN, with TCRdist sequence similarity added in when clustering inside HLA-allele-positive subsets. Repertoires with fewer than 30,000 or more than 120,000 public chains were left out of co-occurrence clustering, as were about five repertoires with anomalous nucleotide sharing. What TCRdb holds here is the immuneACCESS table cut down to in-frame rearrangements. Part of the clones is not present; checked against another copy, under half of the missing clones reflect an unresolved V gene, and the others are unexplained. That table supplies the V and J calls and clone size; D and trimming were determined from the DNA. The table held for this sample gives about 200,000 clones. The ten largest clones add up to about 1% of the sample.

In regard to this clone: The specificity of this receptor is unknown. Mismatch with germline at one junction end may stem from a read error.

Sequences LNHDA (CDR1) and SQIVND (CDR2) are obtained from the germline V gene (reference sequence). Measured from the cysteine to the phenylalanine, the CDR3 is 17 residues long. Solely the CDR3 DNA is kept, with 51 bases framed from the first base. The cohort consisted of 650 to 700 healthy bone marrow donors. Cohort members were all nominally healthy when sampled, although unrecorded immune exposures were likely present. The donor tested CMV seropositive, placing the donor among the 310 or so seropositive members of the cohort. Every donor gave a peripheral blood sample, and the peripheral blood mononuclear cells from that sample were used for TCR beta sequencing. Genomic DNA was extracted from the blood cell samples with the Qiagen DNeasy Blood Extraction Kit.

The receptor chain draws on TRBV19 and TRBJ1-2; 7 nucleotides in the junction match TRBD1. The sequence derives from a girl under 10 years old in good health and CMV-seropositive. The sequenced material came from PBMCs. The encoded CDR3 is CAGSNILGQGVINGYTF. The base sequence is TGTGCCGGTAGTAATATTCTGGGGCAGGGGGTGATTAACGGCTACACCTTC.